This T cell receptor (beta chain) appears in the sequencing data of a study of T cells in Graves' hyperthyroidism and ophthalmopathy. For the study at large: At initial diagnosis, before any treatment had begun, peripheral blood was obtained.

The TCR beta CDR3 regions underwent amplification using RNA transcripts as the source. Researchers ran a first-round RT-PCR on the TCR CDR3 using the HTBI primer set. TCRdb processed the multiplex PCR reads anew with MiXCR; each CDR3 protein has one entry. The data show some 550,000 distinct CDR3 sequences, less than 25% seen once. Diagnosis of hyperthyroidism was new in patients aged 18 to 65, and its duration was under 2 months. Uncontrolled infection, other autoimmune disease, pregnancy or lactation excluded patients. The CDR3 is made up of 14 amino acids. Germline CDR1 SNHLY, CDR2 FYNNEI. The V segment lost 9 bases and the J segment 4 bases; nucleotides outside the gene matches: 8.

The sequence was collected from a man aged 18 to 30 with Graves' hyperthyroidism. The specimen was blood. The chain employs TRBV2 and TRBJ2-7; 11 nucleotides align to TRBD1. CDR3 bases: TGTGCCAGGGGGGCCGGACAGGGGGCTTACGAGCAGTACTTC. Its translation: CARGAGQGAYEQYF.